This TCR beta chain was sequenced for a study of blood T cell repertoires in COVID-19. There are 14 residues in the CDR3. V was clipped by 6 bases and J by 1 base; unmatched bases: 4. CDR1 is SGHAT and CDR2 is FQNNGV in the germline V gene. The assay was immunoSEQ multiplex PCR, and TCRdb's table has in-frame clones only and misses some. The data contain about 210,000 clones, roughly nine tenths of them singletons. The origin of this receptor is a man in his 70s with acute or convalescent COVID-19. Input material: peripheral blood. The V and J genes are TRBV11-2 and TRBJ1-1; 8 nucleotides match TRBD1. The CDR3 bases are TGTGCCAGCAGGGGACAGGTGACGAACACTGAAGCTTTCTTT. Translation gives CASRGQVTNTEAFF.